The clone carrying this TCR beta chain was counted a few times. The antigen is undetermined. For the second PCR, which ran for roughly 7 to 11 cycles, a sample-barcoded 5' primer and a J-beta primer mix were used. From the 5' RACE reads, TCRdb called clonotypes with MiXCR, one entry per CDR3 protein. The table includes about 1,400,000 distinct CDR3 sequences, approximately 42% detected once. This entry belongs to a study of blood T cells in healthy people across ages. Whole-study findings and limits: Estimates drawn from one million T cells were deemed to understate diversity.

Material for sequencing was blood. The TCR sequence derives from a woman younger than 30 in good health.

The CDR3 loop is CSVEGQGWYEQYF. CDR3 DNA sequence: TGCAGCGTGGAGGGACAGGGATGGTATGAGCAGTACTTC. The chain couples TRBV29-1 to TRBJ2-7, with 9 bases lining up with TRBD1. V was pared by 6 bases and J by 7 bases, with 10 bases of the junction left unmatched. There are 13 residues in the CDR3. Germline assignment: CDR1 SQVTM and CDR2 ANQGSEA.